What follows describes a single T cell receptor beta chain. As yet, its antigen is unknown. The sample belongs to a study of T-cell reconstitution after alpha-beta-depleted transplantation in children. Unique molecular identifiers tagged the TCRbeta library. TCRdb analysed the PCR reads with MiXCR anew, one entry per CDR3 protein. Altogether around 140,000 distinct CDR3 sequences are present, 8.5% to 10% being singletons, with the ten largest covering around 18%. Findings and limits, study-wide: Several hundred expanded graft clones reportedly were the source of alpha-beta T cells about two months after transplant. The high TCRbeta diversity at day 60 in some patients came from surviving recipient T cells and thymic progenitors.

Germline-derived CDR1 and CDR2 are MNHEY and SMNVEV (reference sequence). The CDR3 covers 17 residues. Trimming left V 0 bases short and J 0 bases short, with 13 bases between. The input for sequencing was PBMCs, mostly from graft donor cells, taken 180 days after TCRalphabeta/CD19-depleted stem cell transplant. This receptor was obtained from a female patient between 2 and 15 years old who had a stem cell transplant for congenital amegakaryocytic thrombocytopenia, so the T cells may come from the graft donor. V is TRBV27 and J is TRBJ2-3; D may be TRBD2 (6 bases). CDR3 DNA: TGTGCCAGCAGTTTATCACCCATAGCGGTTAGCACAGATACGCAGTATTTT. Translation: CASSLSPIAVSTDTQYF.